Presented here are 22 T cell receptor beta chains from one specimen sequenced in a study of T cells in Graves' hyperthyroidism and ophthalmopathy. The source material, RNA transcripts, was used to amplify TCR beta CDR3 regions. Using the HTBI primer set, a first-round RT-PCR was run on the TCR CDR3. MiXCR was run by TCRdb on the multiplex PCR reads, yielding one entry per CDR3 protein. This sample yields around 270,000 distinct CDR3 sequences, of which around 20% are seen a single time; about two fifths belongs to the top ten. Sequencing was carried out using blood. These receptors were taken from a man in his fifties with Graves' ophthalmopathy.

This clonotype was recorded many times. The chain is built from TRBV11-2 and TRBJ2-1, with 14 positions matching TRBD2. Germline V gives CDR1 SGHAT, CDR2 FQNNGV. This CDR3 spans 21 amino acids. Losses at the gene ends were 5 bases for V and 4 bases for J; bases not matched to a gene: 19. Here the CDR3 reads CASSQGGLAGGTPGIYNEQFF. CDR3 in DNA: TGTGCCAGCAGCCAAGGCGGACTAGCGGGGGGAACTCCAGGGATTTACAATGAGCAGTTCTTC.

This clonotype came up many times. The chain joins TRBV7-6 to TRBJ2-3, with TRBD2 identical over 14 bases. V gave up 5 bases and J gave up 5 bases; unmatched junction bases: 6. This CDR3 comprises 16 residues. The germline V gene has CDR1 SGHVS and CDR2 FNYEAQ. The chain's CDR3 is CASSPGTSGSRDTQYF. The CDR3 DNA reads TGTGCCAGCAGCCCCGGGACTAGCGGGAGCCGAGATACGCAGTATTTT.

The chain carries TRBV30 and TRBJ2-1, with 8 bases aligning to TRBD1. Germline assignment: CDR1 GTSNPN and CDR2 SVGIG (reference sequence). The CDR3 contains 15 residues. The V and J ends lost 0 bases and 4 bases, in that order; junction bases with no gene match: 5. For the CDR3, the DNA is TGTGCCTGGAGTGTACCGGGGACAGGTTACAATGAGCAGTTCTTC. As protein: CAWSVPGTGYNEQFF.

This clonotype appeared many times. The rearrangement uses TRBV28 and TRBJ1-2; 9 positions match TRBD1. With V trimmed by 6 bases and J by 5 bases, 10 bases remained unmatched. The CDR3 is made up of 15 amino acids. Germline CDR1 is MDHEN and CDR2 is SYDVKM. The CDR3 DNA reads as TGTGCCAGCAGGTTCGCTCGACAGGGGGTATATGGCTACACCTTC. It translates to CASRFARQGVYGYTF.

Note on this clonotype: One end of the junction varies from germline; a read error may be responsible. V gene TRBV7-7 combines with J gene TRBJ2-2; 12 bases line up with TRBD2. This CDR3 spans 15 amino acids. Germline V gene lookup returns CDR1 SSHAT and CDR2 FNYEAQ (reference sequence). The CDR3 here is CASSPTSGSHGELFF. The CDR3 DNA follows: TGTGCTAGCAGTCCGACTAGCGGGAGCCACGGGGAGCTGTTTTTT.

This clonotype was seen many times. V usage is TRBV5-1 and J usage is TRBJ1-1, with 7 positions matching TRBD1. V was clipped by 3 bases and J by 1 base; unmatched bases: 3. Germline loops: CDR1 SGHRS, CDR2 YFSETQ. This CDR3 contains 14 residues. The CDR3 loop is CASSSSGGNTEAFF. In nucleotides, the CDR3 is TGCGCCAGCAGCTCATCAGGGGGGAACACTGAAGCTTTCTTT.

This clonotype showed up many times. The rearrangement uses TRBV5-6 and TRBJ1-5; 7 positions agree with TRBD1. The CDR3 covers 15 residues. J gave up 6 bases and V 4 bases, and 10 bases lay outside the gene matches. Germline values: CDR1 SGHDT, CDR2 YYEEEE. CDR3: CASSLSGTAPQPQHF. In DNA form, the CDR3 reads TGTGCCAGCAGCCTTTCCGGGACAGCCCCTCAGCCCCAGCATTTT.

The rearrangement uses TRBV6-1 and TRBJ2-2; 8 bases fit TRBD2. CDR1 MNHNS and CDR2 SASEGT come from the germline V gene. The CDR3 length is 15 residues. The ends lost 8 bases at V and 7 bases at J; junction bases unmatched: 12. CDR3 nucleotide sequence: TGTGCCAGCCGGTGGACGGGAGGGCAGGGCGGGGAGCTGTTTTTT. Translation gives CASRWTGGQGGELFF.

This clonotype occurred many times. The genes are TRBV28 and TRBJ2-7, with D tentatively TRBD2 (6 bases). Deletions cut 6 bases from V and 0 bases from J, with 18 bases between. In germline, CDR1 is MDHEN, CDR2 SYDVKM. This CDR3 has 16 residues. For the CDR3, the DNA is TGTGCCAGCAGGCCTAAGGAGCGGGCGGGCTCCTACGAGCAGTACTTC. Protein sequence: CASRPKERAGSYEQYF.

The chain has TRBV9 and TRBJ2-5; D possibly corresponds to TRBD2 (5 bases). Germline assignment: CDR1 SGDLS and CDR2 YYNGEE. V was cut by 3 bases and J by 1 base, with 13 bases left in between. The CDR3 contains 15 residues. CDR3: CASSGGLKFQETQYF. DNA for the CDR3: TGTGCCAGCAGCGGAGGACTGAAATTCCAAGAGACCCAGTACTTC.

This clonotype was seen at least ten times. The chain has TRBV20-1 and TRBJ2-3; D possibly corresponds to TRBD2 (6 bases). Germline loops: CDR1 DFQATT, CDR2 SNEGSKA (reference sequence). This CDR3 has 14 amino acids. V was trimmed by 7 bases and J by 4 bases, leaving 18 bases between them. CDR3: CSVWAGWEADTQYF. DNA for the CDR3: TGCAGTGTCTGGGCTGGGTGGGAGGCAGATACGCAGTATTTT.

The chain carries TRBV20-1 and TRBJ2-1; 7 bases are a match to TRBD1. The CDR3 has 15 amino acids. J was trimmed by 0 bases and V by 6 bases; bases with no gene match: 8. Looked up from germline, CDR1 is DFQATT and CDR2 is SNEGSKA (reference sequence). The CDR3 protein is CSASGTVHSYNEQFF. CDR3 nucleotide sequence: TGCAGTGCAAGTGGGACAGTGCACTCCTACAATGAGCAGTTCTTC.

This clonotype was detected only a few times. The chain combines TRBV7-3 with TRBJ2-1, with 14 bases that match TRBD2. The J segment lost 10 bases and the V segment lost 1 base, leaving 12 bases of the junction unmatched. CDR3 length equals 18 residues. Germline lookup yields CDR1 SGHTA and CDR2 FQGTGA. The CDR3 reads CASSLNLRLAGGGREQFF. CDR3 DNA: TGTGCCAGCAGCTTAAACCTTCGACTAGCGGGAGGGGGGAGGGAGCAGTTCTTC.

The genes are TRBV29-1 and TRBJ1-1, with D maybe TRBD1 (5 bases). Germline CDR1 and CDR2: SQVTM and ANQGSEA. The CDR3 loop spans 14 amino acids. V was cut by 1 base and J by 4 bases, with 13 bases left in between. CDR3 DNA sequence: TGCAGCGTTGAAGGTCTCGGGGGGGGCACTGAAGCTTTCTTT. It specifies CSVEGLGGGTEAFF.

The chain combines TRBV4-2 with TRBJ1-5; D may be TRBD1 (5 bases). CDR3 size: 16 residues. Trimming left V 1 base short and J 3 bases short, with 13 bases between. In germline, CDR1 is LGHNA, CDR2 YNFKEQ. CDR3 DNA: TGTGCCAGCAGCCAAGTCTGGGGCCAGTACAATCAGCCCCAGCATTTT. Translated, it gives CASSQVWGQYNQPQHF.

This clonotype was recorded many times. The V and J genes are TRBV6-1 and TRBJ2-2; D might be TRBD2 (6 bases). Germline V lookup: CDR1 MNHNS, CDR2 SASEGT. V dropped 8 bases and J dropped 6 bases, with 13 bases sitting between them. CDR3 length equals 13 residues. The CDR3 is CASYGGVSGELFF. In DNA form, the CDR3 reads TGTGCCAGCTATGGAGGGGTCTCCGGGGAGCTGTTTTTT.

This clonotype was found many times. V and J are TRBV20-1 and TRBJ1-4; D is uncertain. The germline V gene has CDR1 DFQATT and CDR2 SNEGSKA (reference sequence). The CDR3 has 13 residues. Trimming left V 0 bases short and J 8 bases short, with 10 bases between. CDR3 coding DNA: TGCAGTGCTAGAGATGCAGTGGGGGAAAAACTGTTTTTT. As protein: CSARDAVGEKLFF.

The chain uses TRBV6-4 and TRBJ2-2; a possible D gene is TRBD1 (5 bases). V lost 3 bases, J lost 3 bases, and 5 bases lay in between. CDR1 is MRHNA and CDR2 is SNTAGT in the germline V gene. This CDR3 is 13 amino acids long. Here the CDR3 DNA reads TGTGCCAGCAGTGAAGGGGACACCGGGGAGCTGTTTTTT. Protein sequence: CASSEGDTGELFF.

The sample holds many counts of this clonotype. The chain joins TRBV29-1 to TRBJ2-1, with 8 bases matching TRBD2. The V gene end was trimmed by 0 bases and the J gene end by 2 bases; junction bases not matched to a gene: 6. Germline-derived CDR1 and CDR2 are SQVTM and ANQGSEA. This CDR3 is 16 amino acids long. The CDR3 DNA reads TGCAGCGTTGAAGATCCATTTAGCGGGACCTACAATGAGCAGTTCTTC. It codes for CSVEDPFSGTYNEQFF.

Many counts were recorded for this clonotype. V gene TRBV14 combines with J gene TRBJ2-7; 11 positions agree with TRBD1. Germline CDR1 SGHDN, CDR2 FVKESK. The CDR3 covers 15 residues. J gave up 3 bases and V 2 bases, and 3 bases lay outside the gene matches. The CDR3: CASSQFGTGGYEQYF. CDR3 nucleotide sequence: TGTGCCAGCAGCCAATTCGGGACAGGGGGCTACGAGCAGTACTTC.

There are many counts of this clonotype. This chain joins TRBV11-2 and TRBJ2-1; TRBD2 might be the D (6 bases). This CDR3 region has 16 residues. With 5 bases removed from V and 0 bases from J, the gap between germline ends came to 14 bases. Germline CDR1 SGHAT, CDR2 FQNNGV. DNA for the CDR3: TGTGCCAGCAGCCCCCTCTTAGCGGTCTCCTACAATGAGCAGTTCTTC. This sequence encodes CASSPLLAVSYNEQFF.

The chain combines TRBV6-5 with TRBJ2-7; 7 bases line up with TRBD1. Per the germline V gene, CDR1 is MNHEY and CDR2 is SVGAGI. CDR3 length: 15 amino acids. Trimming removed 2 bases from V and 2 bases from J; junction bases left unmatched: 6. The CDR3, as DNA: TGTGCCAGCAGTTACGACAGGGCGTGGACCTACGAGCAGTACTTC. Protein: CASSYDRAWTYEQYF.